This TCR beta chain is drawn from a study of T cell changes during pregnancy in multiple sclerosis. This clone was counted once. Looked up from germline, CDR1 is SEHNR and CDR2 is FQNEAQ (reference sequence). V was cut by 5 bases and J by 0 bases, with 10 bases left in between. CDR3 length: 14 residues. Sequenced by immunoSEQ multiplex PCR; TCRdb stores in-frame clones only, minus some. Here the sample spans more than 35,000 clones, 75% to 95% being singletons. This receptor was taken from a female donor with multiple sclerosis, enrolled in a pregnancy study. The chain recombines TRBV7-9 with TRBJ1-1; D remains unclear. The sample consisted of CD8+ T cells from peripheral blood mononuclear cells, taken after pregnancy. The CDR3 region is CASSPITVNTEAFF. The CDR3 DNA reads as TGTGCCAGCAGCCCGATAACAGTGAACACTGAAGCTTTCTTT.